Here is one T cell receptor beta chain with its context. Its antigen is unidentified. Patients were ruled out by autoimmune disease history or systemic immunosuppression. This CDR3 has 15 residues. The germline V gene has CDR1 GTSNPN and CDR2 SVGIG (reference sequence). Trimming stripped 0 bases from V and 6 bases from J, with 17 bases between. This record comes from a study of OX40 agonist ivuxolimab in advanced cancers. Across the whole study: Eligibility admitted prior anti-PD-1, anti-PD-L1 or anti-CTLA-4 therapy; roughly 40% had some. Overall study results and limits: Also showing low normalized T-cell clonal expansion were some of the nonresponders.

Sequenced by immunoSEQ multiplex PCR; TCRdb stores in-frame clones only, minus some. The repertoire has about 46,000 clones, around nine tenths of them found once; the top ten carry approximately 10%. The TCR comes from an adult with an advanced solid tumor such as melanoma, head and neck, liver or kidney cancer. The sample here was CD4+ or CD8+ T cells sorted from blood, taken in a trial of the OX40 agonist ivuxolimab. This sequence joins TRBV30 and TRBJ1-1, with D tentatively TRBD1 (6 bases). CDR3 loop: CAWSVLGQGWPEAFF. The CDR3 bases are TGTGCCTGGAGTGTATTGGGGCAGGGGTGGCCTGAAGCTTTCTTT.